The text below deals with one T cell receptor beta chain. Germline V gives CDR1 MNHEY, CDR2 SVGEGT. The germline V and J ends were trimmed by 6 bases and 4 bases, with 13 bases remaining between them. CDR3 size: 14 residues. The data were taken from a study of blood T cell repertoires in COVID-19. Looking at the study overall: PBMCs, B-cell-depleted T cells, or T cells were the source of the cDNA or gDNA that made up the material.

Original analysis: Counts of nucleated cells, estimated from reference gene primer amplification, were obtained. Only in-frame clones appear in the TCRdb table, and some are missing; sequencing was by immunoSEQ multiplex PCR. V, J and clone size derive from that table, while D and trimming were established from the DNA sequence. The data hold about 93,000 clones, with 75% to 90% observed a single time. The sample consisted of peripheral blood. The genes are TRBV6-2 or TRBV6-3 and TRBJ1-3, with D unresolved. The TCR originated in a human donor with active COVID-19. The donor label of this sample is uncertain. CDR3 residues: CASSTGREGNTIYF. The DNA of the CDR3 is TGTGCCAGCAGCACCGGTCGGGAAGGAAACACCATATATTTT.